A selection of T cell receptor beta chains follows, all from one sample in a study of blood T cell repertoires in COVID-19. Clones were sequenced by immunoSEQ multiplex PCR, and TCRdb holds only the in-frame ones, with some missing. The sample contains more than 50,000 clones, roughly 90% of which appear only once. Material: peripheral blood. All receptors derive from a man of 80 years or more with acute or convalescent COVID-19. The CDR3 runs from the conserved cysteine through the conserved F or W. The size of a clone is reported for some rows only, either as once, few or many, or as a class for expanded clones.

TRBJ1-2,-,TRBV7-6,CASSPQGPLGYTF
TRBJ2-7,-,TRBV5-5,CASSINYEQYF
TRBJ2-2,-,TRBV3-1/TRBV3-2,CASSQGQGAYGELFF
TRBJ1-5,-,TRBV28,CASSSGAGLQPQHF
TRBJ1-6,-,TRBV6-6,CASSQPGTGYSPLHF
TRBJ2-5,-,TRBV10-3,CATSTSSTQTQYF
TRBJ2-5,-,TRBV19,CASRRDTSGETQYF
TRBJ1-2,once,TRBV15,CATSRDRLNYGYTF
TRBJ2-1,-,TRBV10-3,CAISGLAGGSSYNEQFF
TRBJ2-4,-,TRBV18,CASSPGGQVAKNIQYF
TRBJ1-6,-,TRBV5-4,CASSRQGGTSPLHF
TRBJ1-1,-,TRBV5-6,CASSREVNTEAFF
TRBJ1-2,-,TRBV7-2,CASSLGAGEGGYTF
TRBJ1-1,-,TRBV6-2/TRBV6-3,CASSFDRGREAFF
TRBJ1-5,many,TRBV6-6,CASVTGGGNQPQHF
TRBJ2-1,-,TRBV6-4,CACIVVSGGIYNEQFF
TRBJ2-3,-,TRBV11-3,CASSPGLAGGGDTQYF
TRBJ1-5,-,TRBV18,CASSRQGESQPQHF
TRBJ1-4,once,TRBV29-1,CSVDGPNEKLFF
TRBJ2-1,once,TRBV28,CASSSEGRGGYNEQFF
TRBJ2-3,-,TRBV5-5,CASSLDRGSSTDTQYF
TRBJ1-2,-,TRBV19,CASSISVLAGGRGYTF
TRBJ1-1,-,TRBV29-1,CSVVGRRREAEAFF
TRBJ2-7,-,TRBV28,CASSLGTGRDREQYF